This T cell receptor (beta chain) was recorded in a study of immune evolution from preneoplasia to lung adenocarcinoma (dated by TCRdb to the early 2020s). Study-level background: The study used immune gene expression, TCR sequencing and multiplex immunofluorescence to profile the immune contexture of lung adenocarcinoma precursors and invasive adenocarcinoma. Resected precursor lesions (AAH, AIS, MIA) and invasive adenocarcinomas were each compared against paired morphologically normal lung tissue. The sample size depended on which specimens were available, not on a prior power calculation. The immune data were integrated with whole exome sequencing and methylation data obtained from the same cohort of nodules. A total of roughly 50 patients with pulmonary nodules who underwent surgical resection were included in the overall cohort. TCR sequencing data came from approximately 51 patients. According to the study, 105 samples went through TCR sequencing. POLYSOLVER was used to infer Class I HLA alleles from exome data, and LOHHLA was used to detect allele-specific HLA loss. Broad study findings and their caveats: The findings were based on association rather than direct causation, and larger cohorts with long-term follow-up and longitudinal biopsies were deemed needed. Clonality was highest in normal lung, while later-stage lesions appeared to show lower clonality but higher T cell density and diversity. Top T cell clone frequencies were highest in normal lung and appeared to decrease progressively from AAH through AIS, MIA and invasive adenocarcinoma. Because all patients came from Japan and China, whether the findings apply to Western populations was uncertain.

The immunoSEQ hsTCRbeta Kit was used to sequence TCR beta CDR3 regions from DNA. Turning to the authors' computational methods: The ImmunoSEQ Analyzer was used to analyse the TCR sequencing data. T cell clonality was defined as 1 minus Pielou's evenness computed on productive rearrangements. T cell diversity was measured with the inverse Simpson index on productive templates. T cell density was expressed as TCR beta template counts normalized to usable DNA, with usable DNA estimated by amplifying and sequencing housekeeping genes. TCR metrics were compared across histologic stages using two-sided Kruskal-Wallis tests. TCRdb obtained this table from immuneACCESS and retained in-frame rearrangements with V and J assigned. These tables miss some clones; where compared with another copy, unresolved V genes account for less than half of the shortfall, and the remainder is unexplained. D and trimming were read from the DNA, whereas the V and J calls and clone size are those reported in that table. The sample contains about 2,000 clones, about four fifths of them found a single time. Around an eighth of the sample is taken by the ten largest.

Patients underwent resection in Japan or China between the mid-2010s and the late 2010s. Two lung cancer pathologists independently confirmed the histologic diagnosis of each case on H&E slides. The AllPrep DNA/RNA FFPE Kit was used to isolate DNA from FFPE tissue. The CDR3 contains 15 residues, cysteine and phenylalanine counted. Kept here is only the CDR3 DNA, which spans 45 bases and is read in frame from base 1. CDR1 and CDR2, per the germline V gene, are SGHRS and YFSETQ. Trimming costs V 0 bases and J 2 bases, and their ends lie 10 bases apart. Remarks on this clone: No antigen is known for it. No base quality information exists; no much larger clone differs at one position.

The sequenced sample consisted of FFPE normal lung tissue adjacent to the tumor. The sequence joins TRBV5-1 to TRBJ2-3; TRBD1 is a possible D gene, resting on 6 matching bases. This clonotype was sampled from a person between 55 and 69 years old with lung adenocarcinoma. The CDR3 corresponds to CASSLEQGFTDTQYF. Here is the DNA: TGCGCCAGCAGCTTGGAACAGGGTTTCACAGATACGCAGTATTTT.